The next 11 T cell receptor beta chains were all read from a single sample in a study of blood T cell repertoires in COVID-19. Using immunoSEQ multiplex PCR, the repertoire was profiled, and TCRdb retains in-frame clones only, with some absent. The sample contains about 170,000 clones, approximately 90% of which appear only once. Sequencing was performed on peripheral blood. The receptors come from a man in his fifties or sixties who had recovered from COVID-19.

This clone has just one count. V usage is TRBV10-1 and J usage is TRBJ2-2; D remains ambiguous. Trimming shortened V by 11 bases and J by 6 bases, and 7 bases separated the two germline ends. The germline CDR1 and CDR2 sequences are WNHNN and SYGVQD (reference sequence). The CDR3 runs 10 residues. The CDR3 DNA sequence: TGCGCCGCAGGCCCCGGGGAGCTGTTTTTT. Protein sequence: CAAGPGELFF.

This clone appeared a single time. The J gene is TRBJ1-2, the V gene TRBV5-4; perhaps TRBD1 as D (5 bases). Trimming left V 1 base short and J 7 bases short, with 11 bases between. The CDR3 is made up of 13 amino acids. Germline loops: CDR1 SGHNT, CDR2 YYREEE (reference sequence). As DNA, the CDR3 is TGTGCCAGCAGCTTGCGGGGGATGGGTGGCTACACCTTC. Protein: CASSLRGMGGYTF. Using reference TRBV5-4 and TRBJ1-2 for the parts outside the CDR3, the full variable domain is ETGVTQSPTHLIKTRGQQVTLRCSSQSGHNTVSWYQQALGQGPQFIFQYYREEENGRGNFPPRFSGLQFPNYSSELNVNALELDDSALYLCASSLRGMGGYTFGSGTRLTVV.

V usage is TRBV12-3 or TRBV12-4 and J usage is TRBJ1-2, with D possibly matching TRBD1 (5 bases). V lost 3 bases and J lost 8, with 10 bases in between. CDR3 size: 12 residues. The CDR3 loop is CASSLTVEGYTF. The CDR3 DNA follows: TGTGCCAGCAGTTTGACAGTAGAAGGCTACACCTTC.

The gene calls are TRBV5-7 and TRBJ2-2; 7 bases agree with TRBD1. TRBV5-7 is recorded as an ORF, its role being uncertain. Losses at the gene ends were 8 bases for V and 2 bases for J; bases not matched to a gene: 3. The CDR3 sequence is 13 residues long. CDR3 DNA sequence: TGTGCCAGGAGGGACAGTAACACCGGGGAGCTGTTTTTT. It is translated as CARRDSNTGELFF.

This clone was observed a few times. The chain carries TRBV6-5 and TRBJ2-3; D possibly corresponds to TRBD2 (5 bases). V was cut by 6 bases and J by 5 bases, with 15 bases left in between. The CDR3 is made up of 14 amino acids. The germline CDR1 and CDR2 sequences are MNHEY and SVGAGI. CDR3 in amino acids: CASRRESEIDTQYF. CDR3 DNA sequence: TGTGCCAGCAGGAGGGAGAGTGAAATAGATACGCAGTATTTT.

This chain connects TRBV6-6 to TRBJ2-7, with D hard to call. From germline, CDR1 is MNHNY and CDR2 SVGAGI (reference sequence). CDR3 length equals 13 residues. Trimming pared 1 base from V and 0 bases from J, leaving 4 bases between. The CDR3, as DNA: TGTGCCAGCAGTTACTACAGCTCCTACGAGCAGTACTTC. Translated, it gives CASSYYSSYEQYF.

The chain couples TRBV6-4 to TRBJ1-2, with 7 bases fitting TRBD1. The CDR3 loop spans 14 amino acids. Per the germline V gene, CDR1 is MRHNA and CDR2 is SNTAGT. V shed 6 bases and J 8 bases; nucleotides not matched to a gene: 12. Written as DNA, the CDR3 is TGTGCCAGCAGACGGGTGACAGGGTCGGAAGGCTACACCTTC. Its protein is CASRRVTGSEGYTF.

The chain employs TRBV6-2 or TRBV6-3 and TRBJ2-3; TRBD2 aligns across 12 bases. Germline CDR1 is MNHEY and CDR2 is SVGEGT. The CDR3 is made up of 18 amino acids. V lost 0 bases to trimming and J lost 1 base; unmatched junction nucleotides: 5. In nucleotides, the CDR3 is TGTGCCAGCAGTTACTCGGGGACTAGCGGGCGACGCACAGATACGCAGTATTTT. Encoded protein: CASSYSGTSGRRTDTQYF.

The gene calls are TRBV2 and TRBJ1-6, with D maybe TRBD1 (6 bases). The germline gives CDR1 SNHLY, CDR2 FYNNEI. This CDR3 region has 14 residues. Trimming took off 5 bases at V and 7 bases at J, with 12 bases between the two ends. The CDR3 loop reads CASSTDSRNSPLHF. As DNA, the CDR3 is TGTGCCAGCAGTACGGACAGCCGCAATTCACCCCTCCACTTT.

The chain couples TRBV15 to TRBJ2-5; 7 bases align to TRBD1. This CDR3 comprises 19 residues. The germline CDR1 and CDR2 sequences are LNHNV and YYDKDF (reference sequence). The trim removed 0 bases at V and 3 bases at J, leaving 16 bases unmatched. DNA of the CDR3: TGTGCCACCAGCAGAGATAGGATGGTGGCGACAGGGCCCAAAGAGACCCAGTACTTC. It translates to CATSRDRMVATGPKETQYF. The full variable domain, completed using reference TRBV15 and TRBJ2-5, is DAMVIQNPRYQVTQFGKPVTLSCSQTLNHNVMYWYQQKSSQAPKLLFHYYDKDFNNEADTPDNFQSRRPNTSFCFLDIRSPGLGDTAMYLCATSRDRMVATGPKETQYFGPGTRLLVL.

V is TRBV27 and J is TRBJ2-1; maybe TRBD2 (5 bases). With 4 bases removed from V and 0 bases from J, the gap between germline ends came to 25 bases. This CDR3 region has 20 residues. Germline V gives CDR1 MNHEY, CDR2 SMNVEV (reference sequence). The CDR3 protein is CASSSPTLGRVGSSYNEQFF. In nucleotides, the CDR3 is TGTGCCAGCAGTTCGCCGACTTTAGGACGGGTGGGGAGCTCCTACAATGAGCAGTTCTTC.